This T cell receptor (beta chain) was found in a study of T cell changes during pregnancy in multiple sclerosis (dated by TCRdb to the late 2010s). General notes on the study: Changes in the T cell repertoire over the course of pregnancy were examined in this study in women with multiple sclerosis.

The protocol used for the library was the immunoSEQ multiplex PCR assay. Drawn from immuneACCESS, this table holds only the in-frame rearrangements with V and J called that TCRdb kept. Clones are partly lost; checked studies trace under half to an unresolved V gene and leave the rest unexplained. The sample table contains tens of thousands of clones; only one count was recorded for almost 95% of them. Clones ranked in the top ten supply approximately 0.67% of the sample. As for this clone: The target of this receptor is not known. Per-nucleotide qualities are absent, and no much larger clonotype sits a single base away.

This sample comprised CD4+ T cells from peripheral blood mononuclear cells, obtained in the third trimester of pregnancy. The source of this sequence is a female donor with multiple sclerosis, enrolled in a pregnancy study.

CDR3 sequence: CASSEFPGHPYEQYF. The DNA is as follows: TGTGCCAGCAGTGAATTTCCGGGACACCCTTACGAGCAGTACTTC. Recombination linked TRBV6-1 to TRBJ2-7; D gene: possibly TRBD1, on 6 matching bases. Including the terminal cysteine and phenylalanine, the CDR3 comprises 15 residues. Only the CDR3 part of the read is kept: 45 bases, read in frame from the first base. V and J lose 2 bases and 4 bases, and a span of 15 bases separates them. In the germline V gene, CDR1 corresponds to MNHNS and CDR2 to SASEGT.